This TCR beta chain derives from a study of blood T cell repertoires in COVID-19. CDR1 LGHDT and CDR2 YNNKEL come from the germline V gene (reference sequence). This CDR3 has 15 residues. The V segment lost 5 bases and the J segment 5 bases; nucleotides outside the gene matches: 11. The repertoire was sequenced with immunoSEQ multiplex PCR; TCRdb's copy has only in-frame clones and lacks some. The sample contains roughly 28,000 clones, 60% to 80% of which appear only once. The chain joins TRBV3-1 (or the pseudogene TRBV3-2) to TRBJ2-5; 7 nucleotides agree with TRBD2. Sequenced input: peripheral blood. The clonotype was recovered from a woman between 65 and 79 years old with active or convalescent COVID-19. CDR3 DNA: TGTGCCAGCAGCTTGCGCCGGGGACTACTCGAGACCCAGTACTTC. Translation: CASSLRRGLLETQYF.